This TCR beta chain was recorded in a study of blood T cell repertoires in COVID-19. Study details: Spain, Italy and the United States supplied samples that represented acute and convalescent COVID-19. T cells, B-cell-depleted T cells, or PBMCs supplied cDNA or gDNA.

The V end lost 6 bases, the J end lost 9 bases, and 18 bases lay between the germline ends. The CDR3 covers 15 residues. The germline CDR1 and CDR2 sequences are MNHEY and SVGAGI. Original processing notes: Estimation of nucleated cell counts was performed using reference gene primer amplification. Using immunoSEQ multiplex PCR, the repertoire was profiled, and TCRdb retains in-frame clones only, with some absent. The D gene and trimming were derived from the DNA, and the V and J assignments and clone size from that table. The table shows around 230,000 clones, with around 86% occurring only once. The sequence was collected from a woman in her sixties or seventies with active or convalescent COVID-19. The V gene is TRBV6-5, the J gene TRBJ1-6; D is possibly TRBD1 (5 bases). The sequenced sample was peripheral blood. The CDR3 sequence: CASRGGDLGGSPLHF. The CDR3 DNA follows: TGTGCCAGCAGGGGGGGGGACCTCGGAGGTTCACCCCTCCACTTT.